Below, 23 T cell receptor beta chains from the same sample are listed, as sequenced in a study of blood T cell repertoires in COVID-19. Assay used: immunoSEQ multiplex PCR; TCRdb lists only in-frame clones, some missing. The sample consists of about 210,000 clones, around 82% of them appearing once. The sequenced sample was peripheral blood. These receptors were obtained from a woman aged 70-85 years with acute or convalescent COVID-19.

The chain is built from TRBV3-1 (or the pseudogene TRBV3-2) and TRBJ2-1, with 7 nucleotides matching TRBD2. CDR1 is LGHDT and CDR2 is YNNKEL in the germline V gene (reference sequence). The J segment lost 0 bases and the V segment lost 0 bases, leaving 5 bases of the junction unmatched. The CDR3 consists of 17 residues. CDR3 residues: CASSQDSLADSYNEQFF. The CDR3 DNA follows: TGTGCCAGCAGCCAAGACTCCCTAGCGGACTCCTACAATGAGCAGTTCTTC.

The chain is built from TRBV15 and TRBJ1-4; 9 bases agree with TRBD1. There are 15 residues in the CDR3. The trim removed 4 bases at V and 13 bases at J, leaving 13 bases unmatched. Germline lookup yields CDR1 LNHNV and CDR2 YYDKDF (reference sequence). The CDR3 DNA sequence: TGTGCCACCAGCACGGACAGGGGAGGGATGAAGGGACTGTTTTTT. Encoded protein: CATSTDRGGMKGLFF.

This clone was seen only a few times. This chain joins TRBV5-1 and TRBJ1-4, with 7 bases lining up with TRBD1. Trimming removed 0 bases from V and 10 bases from J; junction bases left unmatched: 12. CDR3 length: 16 residues. Germline assignment: CDR1 SGHRS and CDR2 YFSETQ. CDR3 DNA: TGCGCCAGCAGCTTGGACTCAGGGGGAAAGGAAAGAAAACTGTTTTTT. Amino acid sequence: CASSLDSGGKERKLFF.

The V and J genes are TRBV10-2 and TRBJ2-3; 8 bases line up with TRBD1. V lost 6 bases and J lost 2; bases outside the gene matches: 7. This CDR3 spans 15 amino acids. The germline CDR1 and CDR2 sequences are WSHSY and SAAADI. The CDR3 nucleotides are TGCGCCAGCAGCTCAACAGGGGGTCTCACAGATACGCAGTATTTT. Its translation: CASSSTGGLTDTQYF.

The chain carries TRBV18 and TRBJ2-7, with a weak D call TRBD2 (7 bases). CDR1 and CDR2 (germline): KGHSH, LQKENI. The CDR3 sequence is 15 residues long. Trimming shortened V by 2 bases and J by 1 base, and 12 bases separated the two germline ends. As DNA, the CDR3 is TGTGCCAGCTCACCAGCGAGGGGGGGGTCCTACGAGCAGTACTTC. Translating it yields CASSPARGGSYEQYF.

The CDR3 reads CASSPYREADTQYF. The CDR3 nucleotides read TGTGCCAGCAGTCCCTACAGGGAAGCAGATACGCAGTATTTT. The chain recombines TRBV6-2 or TRBV6-3 with TRBJ2-3; perhaps TRBD1 as D (6 bases). V lost 5 bases and J lost 4, with 13 bases in between. Germline CDR1 reads MNHEY; CDR2 reads SVGEGT. The CDR3 runs to 14 residues.

The chain carries TRBV5-1 and TRBJ1-5; 9 nucleotides align to TRBD1. Germline V gene lookup returns CDR1 SGHRS and CDR2 YFSETQ. CDR3 length: 16 amino acids. With 4 bases clipped from V and 0 bases from J, the junction kept 5 bases outside the gene matches. Written as DNA, the CDR3 is TGCGCCAGCAGCCCCGGGACAGGGAATAGCAATCAGCCCCAGCATTTT. Its protein is CASSPGTGNSNQPQHF.

V usage is TRBV6-2 or TRBV6-3 and J usage is TRBJ2-3, with 7 nucleotides matching TRBD1. CDR1 MNHEY and CDR2 SVGEGT come from the germline V gene. The CDR3 has 21 amino acids. V gave up 0 bases and J gave up 1 base; unmatched junction bases: 19. In DNA, the CDR3 is TGTGCCAGCAGTTACTCGCCGCTGGAGACAGGGCCTAAAAGGGGCACAGATACGCAGTATTTT. This sequence encodes CASSYSPLETGPKRGTDTQYF.

The chain joins TRBV6-2 or TRBV6-3 to TRBJ2-7; TRBD2 is a possible D gene (6 bases). The CDR3 contains 14 residues. CDR1 is MNHEY and CDR2 is SVGEGT in the germline V gene. V lost 2 bases and J lost 6, with 14 bases in between. The CDR3 DNA sequence: TGTGCCAGCAGTTACGGTGGGACTGCCTTCGAGCAGTACTTC. This translates into CASSYGGTAFEQYF.

The V call is TRBV5-1, the J call TRBJ2-2, with D tentatively TRBD1 (6 bases). V shed 0 bases and J shed 5 bases, with 11 bases lying between them. This CDR3 is built from 15 residues. Germline loops: CDR1 SGHRS, CDR2 YFSETQ. CDR3 loop: CASSLGGHQTGELFF. CDR3 nucleotides: TGCGCCAGCAGCTTGGGGGGACATCAGACCGGGGAGCTGTTTTTT.

J is TRBJ1-2 and V is TRBV18, with a weak D call TRBD1 (5 bases). The germline gives CDR1 KGHSH, CDR2 LQKENI. V was clipped by 2 bases and J by 6 bases, with 13 bases between them. This CDR3 contains 14 residues. The CDR3 reads CASSPSSRVDGYTF. The CDR3 DNA reads TGTGCCAGCTCACCATCCTCCAGGGTGGATGGCTACACCTTC.

This clone was seen a handful of times. This sample includes further DNA sequences coding for the same CDR3. The genes are TRBV9 and TRBJ2-5; D ambiguous. The CDR3 sequence is 14 residues long. V was clipped by 0 bases and J by 5 bases, with 11 bases between them. Germline-derived CDR1 and CDR2 are SGDLS and YYNGEE. CDR3 DNA: TGTGCCAGCAGCGTAGACGGAGAAGTGGAGACCCAGTACTTC. It encodes CASSVDGEVETQYF.

This chain joins TRBV10-3 and TRBJ1-6; weak D call: TRBD1 (5 bases). Deletions cut 6 bases from V and 4 bases from J, with 13 bases between. The CDR3 has 15 residues. Germline lookup yields CDR1 ENHRY and CDR2 SYGVKD. The CDR3 DNA follows: TGTGCCATCAGCCCAGACAGATCTTATAATTCACCCCTCCACTTT. The encoded protein is CAISPDRSYNSPLHF.

The chain uses TRBV7-3 and TRBJ1-6; D gene ambiguous. Trimming pared 3 bases from V and 6 bases from J, leaving 12 bases between. This CDR3 comprises 15 residues. Per the germline V gene, CDR1 is SGHTA and CDR2 is FQGTGA. DNA of the CDR3: TGTGCCAGCAGCTTCGGCGGCGGGCCTAATTCACCCCTCCACTTT. It yields the protein CASSFGGGPNSPLHF.

The CDR3 spells CASTLGGSGNTIYF. CDR3 in DNA: TGTGCCAGCACGCTCGGGGGTTCTGGAAACACCATATATTTT. The chain joins TRBV6-5 to TRBJ1-3; possible D gene TRBD1, 5 bases. The germline V gene has CDR1 MNHEY and CDR2 SVGAGI. Trimming shortened V by 7 bases and J by 1 base, and 11 bases separated the two germline ends. CDR3 length: 14 amino acids.

The rearrangement links TRBV12-3 or TRBV12-4 to TRBJ1-2; 7 bases agree with TRBD1. CDR3 length equals 12 residues. J gave up 6 bases and V 6 bases, and 4 bases lay outside the gene matches. The CDR3 loop is CASSPDRDGYTF. CDR3 coding DNA: TGTGCCAGCAGCCCCGACAGGGATGGCTACACCTTC.

This sequence joins TRBV29-1 and TRBJ1-2, with a possible D match to TRBD1 (6 bases). V shed 5 bases and J shed 4 bases, with 11 bases lying between them. The CDR3 consists of 12 residues. In germline, CDR1 is SQVTM, CDR2 ANQGSEA. CDR3: CSVWTVSYGYTF. The DNA for the CDR3 is TGCAGCGTTTGGACAGTTTCCTATGGCTACACCTTC.

CDR3 DNA: TGCGCCAGCGACGGCGGGGGTTTTGCGGGGACCCAGTACTTC. Protein: CASDGGGFAGTQYF. This sequence joins TRBV5-1 and TRBJ2-5; TRBD2 matches at 7 bases. Germline lookup yields CDR1 SGHRS and CDR2 YFSETQ. V lost 7 bases to trimming and J lost 7 bases; unmatched junction nucleotides: 13. CDR3 length: 14 amino acids.

In this sample, this clone turned up a few times. The genes are TRBV25-1 and TRBJ1-3, with TRBD1 matching 7 bases. In germline, CDR1 is MGHDK, CDR2 SYGVNS. CDR3 length equals 16 residues. V lost 2 bases and J lost 1; bases outside the gene matches: 5. The CDR3 DNA follows: TGTGCCAGCAGTGAAAACAGGGGACTGTCTGGAAACACCATATATTTT. It translates to CASSENRGLSGNTIYF. Full variable domain (rest looked up from reference TRBV25-1 and TRBJ1-3): EADIYQTPRYLVIGTGKKITLECSQTMGHDKMYWYQQDPGMELHLIHYSYGVNSTEKGDLSSESTVSRIRTEHFPLTLESARPSHTSQYLCASSENRGLSGNTIYFGEGSWLTVV.

V gene TRBV7-9 combines with J gene TRBJ1-5; D gene ambiguous. Trimming left V 0 bases short and J 0 bases short, with 9 bases between. The germline gives CDR1 SEHNR, CDR2 FQNEAQ (reference sequence). The CDR3 extends over 16 amino acids. The CDR3 DNA reads as TGTGCCAGCAGCTTAGCGACACCACTTAGCAATCAGCCCCAGCATTTT. It encodes CASSLATPLSNQPQHF.

The V gene is TRBV5-1, the J gene TRBJ2-2, with TRBD1 matching 7 bases. CDR3 length: 17 residues. Looked up from germline, CDR1 is SGHRS and CDR2 is YFSETQ. J gave up 5 bases and V 0 bases, and 10 bases lay outside the gene matches. The CDR3 protein is CASSLGIRDRRTGELFF. The CDR3 region has the DNA TGCGCCAGCAGCTTGGGTATCCGGGACAGACGGACCGGGGAGCTGTTTTTT.

This clone was observed a few times. J is TRBJ2-6 and V is TRBV4-1; 11 bases are shared with TRBD2. The trim removed 2 bases at V and 4 bases at J, leaving 10 bases unmatched. CDR3 length: 19 amino acids. Germline V gene sequence: CDR1 MGHRA, CDR2 YSYEKL. CDR3 protein: CASSQNPTSGEPGANVLTF. In DNA form, the CDR3 reads TGCGCCAGCAGCCAAAACCCGACTAGCGGGGAGCCGGGGGCCAACGTCCTGACTTTC.

This chain links TRBV2 with TRBJ2-2, with D perhaps matching TRBD1 (6 bases). V lost 7 bases and J 6 bases, leaving 12 bases between the germline ends. The CDR3 is made up of 13 amino acids. Germline loops: CDR1 SNHLY, CDR2 FYNNEI. The CDR3 sequence is CASNPNRAGELFF. In DNA, the CDR3 is TGTGCCAGCAACCCAAACAGGGCCGGGGAGCTGTTTTTT.